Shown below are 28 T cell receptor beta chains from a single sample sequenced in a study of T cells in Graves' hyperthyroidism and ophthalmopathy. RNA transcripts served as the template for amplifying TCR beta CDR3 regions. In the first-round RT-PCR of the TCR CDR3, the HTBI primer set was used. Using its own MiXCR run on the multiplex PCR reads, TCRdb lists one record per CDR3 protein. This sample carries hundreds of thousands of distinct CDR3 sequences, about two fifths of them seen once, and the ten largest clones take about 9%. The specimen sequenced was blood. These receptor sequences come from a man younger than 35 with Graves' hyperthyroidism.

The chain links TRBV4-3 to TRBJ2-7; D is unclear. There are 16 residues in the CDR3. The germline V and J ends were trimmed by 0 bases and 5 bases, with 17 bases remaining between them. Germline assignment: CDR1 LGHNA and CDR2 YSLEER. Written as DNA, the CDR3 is TGCGCCAGCAGCCAAGATTTATTAGAACAGCCCCACGAGCAGTACTTC. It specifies CASSQDLLEQPHEQYF.

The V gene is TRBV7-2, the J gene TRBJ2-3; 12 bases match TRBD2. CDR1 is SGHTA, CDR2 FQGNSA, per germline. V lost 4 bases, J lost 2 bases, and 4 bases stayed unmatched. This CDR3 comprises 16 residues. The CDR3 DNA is TGTGCCAGCAGCTACGGACTAGCGGGGCACACAGATACGCAGTATTTT. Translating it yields CASSYGLAGHTDTQYF.

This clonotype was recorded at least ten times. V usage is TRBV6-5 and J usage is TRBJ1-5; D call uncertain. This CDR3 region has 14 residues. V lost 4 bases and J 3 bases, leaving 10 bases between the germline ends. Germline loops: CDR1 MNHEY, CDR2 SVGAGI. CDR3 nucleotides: TGTGCCAGCAGTTCAGGATCATTCAATCAGCCCCAGCATTTT. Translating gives CASSSGSFNQPQHF.

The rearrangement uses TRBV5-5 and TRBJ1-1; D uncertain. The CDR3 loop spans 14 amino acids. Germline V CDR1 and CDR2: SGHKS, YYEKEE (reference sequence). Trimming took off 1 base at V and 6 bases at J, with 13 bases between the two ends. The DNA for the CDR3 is TGTGCCAGCAGCTTGACGGGGTCCGGCTCTGAAGCTTTCTTT. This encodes CASSLTGSGSEAFF.

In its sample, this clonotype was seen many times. The DNA of the CDR3 is TGTGCCAGCAGCTTAATCGCGGGAATGGGCACTGAAGCTTTCTTT. This encodes CASSLIAGMGTEAFF. V gene TRBV7-2 combines with J gene TRBJ1-1; no definite D call. Per the germline V gene, CDR1 is SGHTA and CDR2 is FQGNSA. Deletions cut 2 bases from V and 4 bases from J, with 14 bases between. This CDR3 spans 15 amino acids.

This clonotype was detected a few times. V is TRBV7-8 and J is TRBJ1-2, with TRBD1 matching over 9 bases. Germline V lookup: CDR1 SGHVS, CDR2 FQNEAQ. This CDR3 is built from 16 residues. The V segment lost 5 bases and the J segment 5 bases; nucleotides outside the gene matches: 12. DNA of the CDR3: TGTGCCAGCAGCCCACATACAGGACAGGGGAAATATGGCTACACCTTC. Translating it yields CASSPHTGQGKYGYTF.

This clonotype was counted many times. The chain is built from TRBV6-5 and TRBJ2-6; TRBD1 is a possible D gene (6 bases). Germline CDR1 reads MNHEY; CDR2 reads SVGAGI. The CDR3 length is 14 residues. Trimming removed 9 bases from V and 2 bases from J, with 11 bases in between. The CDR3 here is CASSPGAGANVLTF. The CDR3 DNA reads TGTGCCAGTAGTCCAGGGGCTGGGGCCAACGTCCTGACTTTC.

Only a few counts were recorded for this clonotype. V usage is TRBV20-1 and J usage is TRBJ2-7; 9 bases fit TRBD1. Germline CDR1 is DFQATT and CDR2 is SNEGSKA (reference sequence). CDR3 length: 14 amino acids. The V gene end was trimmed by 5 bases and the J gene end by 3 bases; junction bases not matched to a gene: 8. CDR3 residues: CSALTRQGDYEQYF. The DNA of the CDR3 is TGCAGTGCTTTAACAAGACAGGGGGACTACGAGCAGTACTTC.

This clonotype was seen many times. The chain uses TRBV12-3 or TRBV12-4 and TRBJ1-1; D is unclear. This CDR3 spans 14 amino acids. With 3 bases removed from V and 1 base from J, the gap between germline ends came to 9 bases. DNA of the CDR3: TGTGCCAGCAGTTTTCTAACAGCGAACACTGAAGCTTTCTTT. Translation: CASSFLTANTEAFF.

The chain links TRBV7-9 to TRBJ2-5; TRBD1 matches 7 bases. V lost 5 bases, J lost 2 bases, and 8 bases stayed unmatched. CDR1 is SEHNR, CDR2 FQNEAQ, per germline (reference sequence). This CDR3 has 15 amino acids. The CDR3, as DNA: TGTGCCAGCAGCCCGCAAGGACAGGAACAAGAGACCCAGTACTTC. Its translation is CASSPQGQEQETQYF. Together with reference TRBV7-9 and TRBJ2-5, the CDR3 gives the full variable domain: DTGVSQNPRHKITKRGQNVTFRCDPISEHNRLYWYRQTLGQGPEFLTYFQNEAQLEKSRLLSDRFSAERPKGSFSTLEIQRTEQGDSAMYLCASSPQGQEQETQYFGPGTRLLVL.

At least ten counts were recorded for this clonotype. Here the CDR3 DNA reads TGCAGCGGCGGACAGGTAAAAGAGACCCAGTACTTC. This sequence encodes CSGGQVKETQYF. The chain joins TRBV29-1 to TRBJ2-5; 7 positions agree with TRBD1. This CDR3 is built from 12 residues. With V trimmed by 7 bases and J by 3 bases, 5 bases remained unmatched. CDR1 is SQVTM, CDR2 ANQGSEA, per germline. Full variable domain (remainder filled in from reference TRBV29-1 and TRBJ2-5): SAVISQKPSRDICQRGTSLTIQCQVDSQVTMMFWYRQQPGQSLTLIATANQGSEATYESGFVIDKFPISRPNLTFSTLTVSNMSPEDSSIYLCSGGQVKETQYFGPGTRLLVL.

The CDR3 coding sequence is TGTGCCAGCAGAGAGGGGACGGAGAACACTGAAGCTTTCTTT. Its protein product is CASREGTENTEAFF. This chain joins TRBV6-5 and TRBJ1-1; a weak D match, TRBD1 (5 bases). The CDR3 sequence is 14 residues long. The germline V and J ends were trimmed by 6 bases and 1 base, with 12 bases remaining between them. CDR1 and CDR2 (germline): MNHEY, SVGAGI.

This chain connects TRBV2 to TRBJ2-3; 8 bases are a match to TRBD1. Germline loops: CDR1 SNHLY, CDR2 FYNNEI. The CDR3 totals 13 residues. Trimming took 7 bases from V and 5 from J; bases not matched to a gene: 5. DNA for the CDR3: TGTGCCAGCAACGGACAGGGTGTAGATACGCAGTATTTT. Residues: CASNGQGVDTQYF.

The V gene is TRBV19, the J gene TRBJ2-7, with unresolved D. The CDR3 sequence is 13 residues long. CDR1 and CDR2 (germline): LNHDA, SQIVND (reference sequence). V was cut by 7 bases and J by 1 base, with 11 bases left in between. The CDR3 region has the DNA TGTGCCAGTAAGGAAGCTGCTTCCTACGAGCAGTACTTC. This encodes CASKEAASYEQYF. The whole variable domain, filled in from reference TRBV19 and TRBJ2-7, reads DGGITQSPKYLFRKEGQNVTLSCEQNLNHDAMYWYRQDPGQGLRLIYYSQIVNDFQKGDIAEGYSVSREKKESFPLTVTSAQKNPTAFYLCASKEAASYEQYFGPGTRLTVT.

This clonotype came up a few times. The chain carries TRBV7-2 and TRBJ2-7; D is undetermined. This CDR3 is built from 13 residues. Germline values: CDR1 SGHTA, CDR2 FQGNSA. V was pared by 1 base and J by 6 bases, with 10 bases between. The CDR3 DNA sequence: TGTGCCAGCAGCTTAGATAGGGATTTCGAGCAGTACTTC. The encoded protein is CASSLDRDFEQYF.

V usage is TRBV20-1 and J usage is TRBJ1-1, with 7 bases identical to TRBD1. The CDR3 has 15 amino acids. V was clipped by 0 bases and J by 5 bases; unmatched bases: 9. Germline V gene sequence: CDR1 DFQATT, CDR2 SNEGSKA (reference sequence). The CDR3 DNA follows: TGCAGTGCTAGAGATAGGAGGGGGCGAGAAACTGAAGCTTTCTTT. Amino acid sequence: CSARDRRGRETEAFF.

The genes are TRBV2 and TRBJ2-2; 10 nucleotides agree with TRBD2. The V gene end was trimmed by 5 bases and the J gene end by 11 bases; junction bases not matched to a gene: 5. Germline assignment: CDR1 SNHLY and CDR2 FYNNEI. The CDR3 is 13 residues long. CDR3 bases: TGTGCCAGCAGTCTTCTAGCGGGGGTAGAGCTGTTTTTT. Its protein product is CASSLLAGVELFF.

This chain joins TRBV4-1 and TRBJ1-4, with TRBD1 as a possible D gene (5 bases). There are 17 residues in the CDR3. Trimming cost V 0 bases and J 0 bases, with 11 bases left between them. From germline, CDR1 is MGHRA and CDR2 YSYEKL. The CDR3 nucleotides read TGCGCCAGCAGCCAAGAGGGGCAAGACGCAACTAATGAAAAACTGTTTTTT. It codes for CASSQEGQDATNEKLFF.

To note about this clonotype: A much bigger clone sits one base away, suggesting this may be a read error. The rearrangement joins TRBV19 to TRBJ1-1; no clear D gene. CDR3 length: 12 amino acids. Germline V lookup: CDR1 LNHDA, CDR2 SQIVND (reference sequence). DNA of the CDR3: TGTGCCAGTAGTATGGGCAGTTCTGAAGATTTCTTT. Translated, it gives CASSMGSSEDFF.

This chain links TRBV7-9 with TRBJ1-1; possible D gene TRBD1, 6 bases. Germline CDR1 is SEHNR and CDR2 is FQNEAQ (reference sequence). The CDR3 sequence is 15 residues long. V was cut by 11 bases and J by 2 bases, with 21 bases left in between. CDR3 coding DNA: TGTGCCGGAGGAGGGGAACAGGGTGGTAACACTGAAGCTTTCTTT. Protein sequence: CAGGGEQGGNTEAFF.

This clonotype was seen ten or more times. CDR3 sequence reads: CASSLSFKGTGDTEAFF. The CDR3, as DNA: TGTGCCAGCAGCTTATCCTTTAAGGGGACAGGTGACACTGAAGCTTTCTTT. This chain links TRBV7-6 with TRBJ1-1; 8 nucleotides align to TRBD1. This CDR3 region has 17 residues. The J segment lost 3 bases and the V segment lost 2 bases, leaving 11 bases of the junction unmatched. Germline CDR1 SGHVS, CDR2 FNYEAQ.

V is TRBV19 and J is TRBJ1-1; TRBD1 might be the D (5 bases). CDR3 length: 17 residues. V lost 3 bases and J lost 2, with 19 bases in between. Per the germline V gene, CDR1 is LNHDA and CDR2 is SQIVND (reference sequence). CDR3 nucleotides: TGTGCCAGTAGTATTCTTACCTTAACGGGGCGTAACACTGAAGCTTTCTTT. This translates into CASSILTLTGRNTEAFF.

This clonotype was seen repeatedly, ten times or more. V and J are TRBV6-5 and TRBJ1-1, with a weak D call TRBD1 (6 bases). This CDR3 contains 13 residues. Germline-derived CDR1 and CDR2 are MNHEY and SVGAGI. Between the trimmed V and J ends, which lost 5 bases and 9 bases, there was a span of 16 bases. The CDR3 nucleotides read TGTGCCAGCAGTACCCCCGGACAGAACAAAGCTTTCTTT. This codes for CASSTPGQNKAFF.

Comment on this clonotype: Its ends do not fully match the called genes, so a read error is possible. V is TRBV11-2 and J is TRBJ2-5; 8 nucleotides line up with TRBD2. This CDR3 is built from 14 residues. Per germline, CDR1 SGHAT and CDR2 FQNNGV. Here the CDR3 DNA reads TGTGCCAGCAGCTGGGGGGGACTAGAAGAGACCAAGTACTTC. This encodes CASSWGGLEETKYF.

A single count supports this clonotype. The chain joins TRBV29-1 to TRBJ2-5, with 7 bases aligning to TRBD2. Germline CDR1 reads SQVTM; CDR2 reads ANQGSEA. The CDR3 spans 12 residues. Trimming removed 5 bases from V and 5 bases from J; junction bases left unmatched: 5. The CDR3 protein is CSVKGGAETQYF. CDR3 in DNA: TGCAGCGTTAAGGGAGGGGCCGAGACCCAGTACTTC.

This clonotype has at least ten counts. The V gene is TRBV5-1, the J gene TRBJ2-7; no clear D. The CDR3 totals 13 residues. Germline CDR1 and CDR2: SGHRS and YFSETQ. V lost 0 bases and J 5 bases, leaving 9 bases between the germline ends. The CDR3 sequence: CASSLAAIHEQYF. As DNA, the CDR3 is TGCGCCAGCAGCTTGGCAGCGATCCACGAGCAGTACTTC.

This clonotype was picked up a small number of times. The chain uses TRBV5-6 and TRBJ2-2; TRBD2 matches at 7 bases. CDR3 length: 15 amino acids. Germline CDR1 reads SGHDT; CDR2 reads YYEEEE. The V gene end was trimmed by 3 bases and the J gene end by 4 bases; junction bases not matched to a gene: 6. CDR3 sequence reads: CASSYGGSLTGELFF. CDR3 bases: TGTGCCAGCAGCTACGGGGGGTCTCTCACCGGGGAGCTGTTTTTT.

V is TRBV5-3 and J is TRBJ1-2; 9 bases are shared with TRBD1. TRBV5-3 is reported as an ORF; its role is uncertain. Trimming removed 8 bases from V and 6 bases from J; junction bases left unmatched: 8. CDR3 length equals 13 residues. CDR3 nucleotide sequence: TGTGCCAGCAACAGGGGGACAGGGAATGGCTACACCTTC. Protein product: CASNRGTGNGYTF.